The following is a TCR beta chain sequence with its context. This clonotype was recorded a few times. This receptor's antigen is unknown. Base-call qualities are not available, and no considerably larger clone is one nucleotide away. TCR beta rearrangements were amplified from genomic DNA isolated from peripheral blood, not from sorted cells or RNA. This entry belongs to a study of T cell repertoires in aging, cancer and after chemotherapy (dated by TCRdb to the late 2010s). About the study as a whole: The donors fell into six age groups ranging from 30 or younger to 70 or older, and each group had at least three individuals. The complete dataset included 8 million to 9 million TCR reads. To examine immunoaging and T cell reconstitution after chemotherapy, the study profiled TCR beta repertoires in peripheral blood from healthy donors and cancer patients. Alongside 95 healthy donors serving as a reference group, the cohort included 200 to 250 cancer patients, of whom more than 85 had hematological cancers and 120 to 130 had solid cancers. Paired pre- and post-chemotherapy samples in the solid tumor group came from brain tumor (glioblastoma) patients receiving temozolomide-based therapy.

Sequences MNHNY (CDR1) and SVGAGI (CDR2) are obtained from the germline V gene (reference sequence). V is shortened by 6 bases, J by 7 bases, and the region joining them spans 13 bases. The CDR3 has 14 amino acids, counting the end cysteine and phenylalanine. The retained sequence is limited to the CDR3, 42 bases, with the frame set at the first base. Overall results and qualifications from the work: In healthy donors, the decline in TCR diversity with age was mainly explained by loss of richness, whereas in cancer patients loss of evenness was also found to contribute. According to the authors, the repertoire data do not permit conclusions about immunological memory after chemotherapy. An increase in median generation probability over the chemotherapy interval was observed in both cancer cohorts, suggesting that the repertoire was reconstituted through rebound thymic output. Compared with age-matched healthy donors, untreated patients with hematological or solid cancers had significantly lower TCR diversity and higher clonality in blood.

Rearranged TRB sequences spanning V, D and J segments were amplified by multiplex touch-down PCR using a mixed TRB-A/B primer pool. Illumina adapters and sample indices were attached to the amplicons in two consecutive PCR reactions using Phusion HS II polymerase. Amplicons were gel-purified with the NucleoSpin Gel and PCR Clean-up kit, then checked with Qubit and an Agilent 2100 Bioanalyzer. Sequencing of the libraries was done on an Illumina MiSeq with paired-end, single-indexed 600-cycle runs. As for the original processing: MiXCR versions 2.12 and 3.0.5 were used to process the TRB sequences. A clone was defined as each unique CDR3 nucleotide sequence, and only productive sequences supported by at least two reads were kept. The repertoire metrics were Shannon diversity, evenness, clonality (calculated as one minus evenness), and diversity profiles parameterized by alpha from 0 to 5. The IGoR algorithm was used to compute generation probabilities of clones in paired pre- and post-chemotherapy samples. TCRdb trimmed public reads at Q25 via fastp, called clones via MiXCR and kept in-frame beta chains. Each CDR3 protein gets just one entry, which takes the most common genes and DNA from the rows behind it. The V and J calls follow TCRdb's processing rather than the paper's. Recorded for this sample are about 21,000 distinct CDR3 sequences; 30% to 45% of them occurred a single time. More than 15% of the sample is taken by the ten largest.

This clonotype originated in a human donor with a solid tumor. The source material was blood. In this chain, TRBV6-6 is recombined with TRBJ1-6; the D gene is perhaps TRBD1, on 5 matching bases. CDR3 protein: CASRSGSGNSPLHF. The bases read TGTGCCAGCAGGTCAGGGAGTGGGAATTCACCCCTCCACTTT.